This T cell receptor beta chain emerged from a study of vaccination and CD4 T cells after COVID-19. As for the study in general: By nasal swab PCR, the convalescent patients were SARS-CoV-2 positive, with fewer than 10 mild cases and one severe. Treatment of control cultures consisted of a CEFX pool, an HIV-1 Nef pool, or no peptide. Study-wide results and caveats: Analysis covered relatively few convalescent patients and lacked any early post-infection timepoints.

Concerning this clonotype itself: Antigen specificity is unknown.

Treatment of the sample: approximately 9-day PBMC culture with coronavirus spike peptide pools or control peptides (ViraFEST assay). March to December 2020 was the span of positive PCR dates, which predated US Alpha, Beta and Delta variants. The Oncomine TCR Beta short-read assay generated sequence data from the DNA of cultured CD4+ T cells. One entry per CDR3 protein, called by TCRdb with MiXCR from the PCR reads. This sample has roughly 12,000 distinct CDR3 sequences, with approximately 49% found just once. V lost 5 bases to trimming and J lost 5 bases; unmatched junction nucleotides: 12. The CDR3 contains 17 residues. From germline, CDR1 is MNHEY and CDR2 SMNVEV (reference sequence).

The sample was CD4+ T cells from blood, cultured in vitro. V usage is TRBV27 and J usage is TRBJ2-2, with 9 bases matching TRBD2. This sequence originates from a human donor who had recovered from COVID-19. CDR3 loop: CASSNPGRGGLTGELFF. The CDR3 DNA is TGTGCCAGCAGTAATCCGGGGCGGGGGGGACTAACCGGGGAGCTGTTTTTT.